The rows below give T cell receptor beta chains drawn from one sample of a study of identical twins. TCRdb passed the 5' RACE reads through MiXCR, listing each CDR3 protein once. The table records approximately 670,000 distinct CDR3 sequences, 6.1% of them present only once. Sequenced material: naive T cells sorted from blood. These receptors originate from a man between 18 and 29 years old in good health. Each CDR3 is given with its conserved first and last residue. Fields, in order: J gene, clone size, V gene, D gene, CDR3 DNA, CDR3 protein. The D gene is left open where the match is weak. Rows may omit the clone size; those that give it use once, few, many or a size class.

TRBJ2-7,-,TRBV7-9,-,TGTGCCAGCAGCTTCGACAGGTTCTCCTACGAGCAGTACTTC,CASSFDRFSYEQYF
TRBJ1-1,few,TRBV29-1,TRBD1,TGCAGCGTTGAAGATAAAACCCGACAGGGGCAAACAGCGAACACTGAAGCTTTCTTT,CSVEDKTRQGQTANTEAFF
TRBJ2-5,-,TRBV7-2,-,TGTGCCAGCAGCTTAGCCAGGACCTCCCCAGAGACCCAGTACTTC,CASSLARTSPETQYF
TRBJ2-3,many,TRBV5-1,TRBD2,TGCGCCAGCAGCTTATCCCCGGGACTAGTAACAGATACGCAGTATTTT,CASSLSPGLVTDTQYF
TRBJ2-1,many,TRBV12-5,-,TGTGCTAGTACCACGGATTACAATGAGCAGTTCTTC,CASTTDYNEQFF
TRBJ2-1,few,TRBV5-1,-,TGCGCCAGCTTCGTTTGGGACAATGAGCAGTTCTTC,CASFVWDNEQFF
TRBJ1-1,-,TRBV12-3/TRBV12-4,-,TGTGCCAGCAGTTCTCTACAGGAGTTGAACACTGAAGCTTTCTTT,CASSSLQELNTEAFF
TRBJ2-3,many,TRBV3-1,-,TGTGCCAGCAGCCAAGTTTTAGATACGCAGTATTTT,CASSQVLDTQYF
TRBJ2-1,many,TRBV7-9,-,TGTGCCAGCAGCCACGGACTATACAATGAGCAGTTCTTC,CASSHGLYNEQFF
TRBJ1-6,-,TRBV12-3/TRBV12-4,-,TGTGCCAGCAGCCCGGCCCTTGGGAATTCACCCCTCCACTTT,CASSPALGNSPLHF
TRBJ2-4,-,TRBV7-2,TRBD2,TGTGCCAGCAGCCCCGGGTGGGAGGGTTTTCAGTACTTC,CASSPGWEGFQYF
TRBJ1-5,-,TRBV20-1,-,TGCAGTGCTAGAGATTCATCTCTAACAACAGGGAGCAATCAGCCCCAGCATTTT,CSARDSSLTTGSNQPQHF
TRBJ2-1,few,TRBV3-1,TRBD2,TGTGCCAGCAGCCAAGACACTAGCGGGAGGACAAGCTCCTACAATGAGCAGTTCTTC,CASSQDTSGRTSSYNEQFF
TRBJ2-1,few,TRBV5-6,-,TGTGCCAGCAGCGGGAGTCAAACGGAGGAGCAGTTCTTC,CASSGSQTEEQFF
TRBJ2-1,-,TRBV30,TRBD1,TGTGCCTGGAGTCCAAACGCGGGACAGGGGTTTAATGAGCAGTTCTTC,CAWSPNAGQGFNEQFF
TRBJ2-1,-,TRBV11-3,TRBD1,TGTGCCAGCAGTCCCCTGGGGGACAGGGGTTCGAATGAGCAGTTCTTC,CASSPLGDRGSNEQFF
TRBJ2-1,-,TRBV20-1,TRBD2,TGCAGTGCTAGAAAGTTAGCGGGATCTTACAATGAGCAGTTCTTC,CSARKLAGSYNEQFF
TRBJ1-1,many,TRBV12-3/TRBV12-4,-,TGTGCCAGCAGTTTAAGGCACAGGAACACTGAAGCTTTCTTT,CASSLRHRNTEAFF
TRBJ1-1,many,TRBV29-1,-,TGCAGCGCCTCTCTCGACGGGGCTGAAGCTTTCTTT,CSASLDGAEAFF
TRBJ2-7,few,TRBV5-6,TRBD2,TGTGCCAGCAGCTTGGACGGGAGGAGGGTCTACGAGCAGTACTTC,CASSLDGRRVYEQYF